Each of the 21 T cell receptor beta chains below was sequenced from the same sample in a study of T cells in Graves' hyperthyroidism and ophthalmopathy. It was RNA transcripts that yielded the amplified TCR beta CDR3 regions. Using the HTBI primer set, a first-round RT-PCR was run on the TCR CDR3. TCRdb analysed the multiplex PCR reads with MiXCR anew, one entry per CDR3 protein. The sample holds around 450,000 distinct CDR3 sequences; about a sixth are singletons and the top ten take 13% to 15%. Source material: blood. The origin of the receptors is a woman in her late teens or twenties with Graves' hyperthyroidism.

The rearrangement links TRBV5-1 to TRBJ2-1; D is ambiguous. Trimming shortened V by 7 bases and J by 3 bases, and 5 bases separated the two germline ends. The CDR3 totals 11 residues. Germline values: CDR1 SGHRS, CDR2 YFSETQ. CDR3: CASHHYNEQFF. The CDR3 region has the DNA TGCGCCAGCCATCACTACAATGAGCAGTTCTTC.

This clonotype came up many times. J is TRBJ2-1 and V is TRBV5-1; 7 nucleotides match TRBD2. Germline values: CDR1 SGHRS, CDR2 YFSETQ. CDR3 length: 14 residues. V trimming: 9 bases; J trimming: 2 bases; junction bases outside the gene matches: 8. The CDR3, as DNA: TGCGCCACCCGACGGGGGGTTACCTACAATGAGCAGTTCTTC. This sequence encodes CATRRGVTYNEQFF.

This clonotype was picked up many times. CDR3 sequence (DNA): TGTGCCAGCAGCTTGCCTGGGACAGGGGGAATCGTGGCCACCGGGGAGCTGTTTTTT. As protein: CASSLPGTGGIVATGELFF. V and J are TRBV5-5 and TRBJ2-2; 11 nucleotides match TRBD1. Germline lookup yields CDR1 SGHKS and CDR2 YYEKEE (reference sequence). The CDR3 consists of 19 residues. V lost 1 base to trimming and J lost 4 bases; unmatched junction nucleotides: 12.

This clonotype was counted only a few times. The chain combines TRBV20-1 with TRBJ1-2; 7 nucleotides line up with TRBD1. The CDR3 covers 15 residues. Germline values: CDR1 DFQATT, CDR2 SNEGSKA (reference sequence). Trimming took 2 bases from V and 4 from J; bases not matched to a gene: 10. CDR3: CSARTGTERFYGYTF. The CDR3 DNA reads as TGCAGTGCTAGAACCGGGACAGAGAGATTCTATGGCTACACCTTC.

This clonotype occurred many times. V is TRBV3-1 and J is TRBJ2-1, with TRBD2 identical over 12 bases. The CDR3 is made up of 19 amino acids. V shed 0 bases, J shed 5 bases, and the junction held 11 bases outside the gene matches. Germline CDR1 reads LGHDT; CDR2 reads YNNKEL (reference sequence). DNA of the CDR3: TGTGCCAGCAGCCAAGATCCCGAGACTAGCGGGAGTCTGAACAATGAGCAGTTCTTC. Translation gives CASSQDPETSGSLNNEQFF.

The V and J genes are TRBV7-3 and TRBJ2-1; perhaps TRBD2 as D (5 bases). The CDR3 runs 16 residues. Trimming stripped 2 bases from V and 0 bases from J, with 11 bases between. Per germline, CDR1 SGHTA and CDR2 FQGTGA. In DNA form, the CDR3 reads TGTGCCAGCAGCTTAGCTAGCACGAGCTCCTACAATGAGCAGTTCTTC. This encodes CASSLASTSSYNEQFF.

This chain connects TRBV7-2 to TRBJ2-3; 11 nucleotides line up with TRBD2. The CDR3 consists of 18 residues. The trim removed 5 bases at V and 1 base at J, leaving 11 bases unmatched. Per the germline V gene, CDR1 is SGHTA and CDR2 is FQGNSA. The CDR3 region is CASSPRISGRGGTDTQYF. The CDR3 DNA sequence: TGTGCCAGCAGCCCTCGAATTAGCGGGAGGGGCGGCACAGATACGCAGTATTTT.

The genes are TRBV7-3 and TRBJ2-7, with D perhaps matching TRBD2 (6 bases). In germline, CDR1 is SGHTA, CDR2 FQGTGA. CDR3 length: 14 amino acids. Trimming took off 2 bases at V and 2 bases at J, with 10 bases between the two ends. CDR3 sequence (DNA): TGTGCCAGCAGCTTACAAGCGGGCCCCTACGAGCAGTACTTC. Its protein product is CASSLQAGPYEQYF.

This clonotype was counted ten times or more. V gene TRBV15 combines with J gene TRBJ2-7; 10 bases are shared with TRBD2. Germline CDR1 is LNHNV and CDR2 is YYDKDF (reference sequence). The V segment lost 2 bases and the J segment 4 bases; nucleotides outside the gene matches: 5. The length of the CDR3 is 15 residues. The CDR3 nucleotides read TGTGCCACCAGCAGACCGACTAGCGGGCGATACGAGCAGTACTTC. This gives the protein CATSRPTSGRYEQYF.

This clonotype has ten or more counts. The rearrangement links TRBV2 to TRBJ2-1; 7 bases match TRBD2. There are 15 residues in the CDR3. J gave up 4 bases and V 3 bases, and 6 bases lay outside the gene matches. Germline CDR1 reads SNHLY; CDR2 reads FYNNEI. In DNA form, the CDR3 reads TGTGCCAGCAGTGACCACGGGAGGCCTTACAATGAGCAGTTCTTC. It translates to CASSDHGRPYNEQFF. The full variable domain, in which reference TRBV2 and TRBJ2-1 provide the parts outside the CDR3, is EPEVTQTPSHQVTQMGQEVILRCVPISNHLYFYWYRQILGQKVEFLVSFYNNEISEKSEIFDDQFSVERPDGSNFTLKIRSTKLEDSAMYFCASSDHGRPYNEQFFGPGTRLTVL.

As regards this clonotype: This could be a read error, since a much larger clone is one nucleotide away. The chain joins TRBV6-2 or TRBV6-3 to TRBJ1-1; tentative D call: TRBD1 (6 bases). Germline V gene sequence: CDR1 MNHEY, CDR2 SVGEGT. V was shortened by 1 base and J by 5 bases, with 8 bases between the two germline ends. CDR3 size: 13 residues. The CDR3 DNA follows: TGTGCCAGCAGTTACTGGCAGGGGACTGAAGCTTTCTTT. It specifies CASSYWQGTEAFF.

A few counts support this clonotype. The chain has TRBV7-9 and TRBJ1-2; no reliable D call. Germline CDR1 reads SEHNR; CDR2 reads FQNEAQ (reference sequence). Between the trimmed V and J ends, which lost 1 base and 6 bases, there was a span of 12 bases. The CDR3 is 14 residues long. CDR3 nucleotides: TGTGCCAGCAGCTTAGTTGGCAGAAAGGATGGCTACACCTTC. This sequence encodes CASSLVGRKDGYTF.

This clonotype has a count of ten or more. The V and J genes are TRBV11-2 and TRBJ2-5; 8 bases align to TRBD2. Germline lookup yields CDR1 SGHAT and CDR2 FQNNGV. The trim removed 4 bases at V and 4 bases at J, leaving 8 bases unmatched. There are 15 residues in the CDR3. The chain's CDR3 is CASSYTAGGRETQYF. The CDR3 DNA reads as TGTGCCAGCAGCTATACCGCGGGGGGACGAGAGACCCAGTACTTC. Full variable domain (missing parts from reference TRBV11-2 and TRBJ2-5): EAGVAQSPRYKIIEKRQSVAFWCNPISGHATLYWYQQILGQGPKLLIQFQNNGVVDDSQLPKDRFSAERLKGVDSTLKIQPAKLEDSAVYLCASSYTAGGRETQYFGPGTRLLVL.

This clonotype was recorded many times. This chain joins TRBV12-3 or TRBV12-4 and TRBJ2-1; unclear D gene. Trimming pared 2 bases from V and 5 bases from J, leaving 10 bases between. The CDR3 loop spans 14 amino acids. The CDR3 DNA reads as TGTGCCAGCAGTTTAACATCTGAACACAATGAGCAGTTCTTC. Its translation is CASSLTSEHNEQFF.

This clonotype was observed at least ten times. V is TRBV18 and J is TRBJ2-2; D gene unclear. Trimming cost V 2 bases and J 1 base, with 11 bases left between them. Germline-derived CDR1 and CDR2 are KGHSH and LQKENI. The CDR3 sequence is 16 residues long. The CDR3: CASSPDGGLNTGELFF. As DNA, the CDR3 is TGTGCCAGCTCACCAGACGGTGGATTGAACACCGGGGAGCTGTTTTTT. The whole variable domain, filled in from reference TRBV18 and TRBJ2-2, reads NAGVMQNPRHLVRRRGQEARLRCSPMKGHSHVYWYRQLPEEGLKFMVYLQKENIIDESGMPKERFSAEFPKEGPSILRIQQVVRGDSAAYFCASSPDGGLNTGELFFGEGSRLTVL.

A few counts support this clonotype. The rearrangement uses TRBV6-2 or TRBV6-3 and TRBJ1-6; no definite D call. Germline values: CDR1 MNHEY, CDR2 SVGEGT. Trimming removed 5 bases from V and 9 bases from J, with 14 bases in between. CDR3 length: 14 residues. For the CDR3, the DNA is TGTGCCAGCAGTGGGATTCCCTCGGGTTCACCCCTCCACTTT. Amino acids: CASSGIPSGSPLHF.

This clonotype has at least ten counts. This rearrangement joins TRBV28 to TRBJ2-3; 7 nucleotides line up with TRBD2. CDR3 size: 13 residues. V lost 7 bases, J lost 2 bases, and 3 bases stayed unmatched. Germline-derived CDR1 and CDR2 are MDHEN and SYDVKM. Written as DNA, the CDR3 is TGTGCCAGCACGGGAGGATCCACAGATACGCAGTATTTT. This encodes CASTGGSTDTQYF.

The table lists this clonotype with many counts. The J gene is TRBJ2-1, the V gene TRBV28; no clear D. V was cut by 1 base and J by 0 bases, with 13 bases left in between. This CDR3 comprises 17 residues. Per germline, CDR1 MDHEN and CDR2 SYDVKM. The CDR3 bases are TGTGCCAGCAGTTTATTTTACCGCGGTATCTCCTACAATGAGCAGTTCTTC. Translating it yields CASSLFYRGISYNEQFF.

This clonotype was found a few times. The chain recombines TRBV4-2 with TRBJ1-6, with D hard to call. This CDR3 is built from 12 residues. Trimming took off 2 bases at V and 6 bases at J, with 2 bases between the two ends. The V gene's germline CDR1 is LGHNA and CDR2 YNFKEQ. The CDR3 DNA sequence: TGTGCCAGCAGCCAACTTAATTCACCCCTCCACTTT. Translating gives CASSQLNSPLHF.

This clonotype was seen at least ten times. The J gene is TRBJ2-1, the V gene TRBV5-1; 8 bases line up with TRBD2. The ends lost 9 bases at V and 1 base at J; junction bases unmatched: 3. This CDR3 has 13 residues. Germline-derived CDR1 and CDR2 are SGHRS and YFSETQ. For the CDR3, the DNA is TGCGCCACCAAGCGGGAGTCCTACAATGAGCAGTTCTTC. Residues: CATKRESYNEQFF.

This clonotype was counted many times. The J gene is TRBJ1-6, the V gene TRBV3-1; D call uncertain. V gave up 4 bases and J gave up 9 bases, with 16 bases separating them. CDR1 LGHDT and CDR2 YNNKEL come from the germline V gene (reference sequence). This CDR3 region has 15 residues. CDR3 in DNA: TGTGCCAGCAGCCGGACGAGGGAGGCCCGTTCACCCCTCCACTTT. It specifies CASSRTREARSPLHF.